The T cell receptor (beta chain) described here comes from a study of blood T cell repertoires in COVID-19. Study-wide context: T cells, B-cell-depleted T cells, or PBMCs provided the cDNA or gDNA that served as material.

V was clipped by 5 bases and J by 0 bases, with 8 bases between them. The CDR3 consists of 14 residues. Germline V gene lookup returns CDR1 SEHNR and CDR2 FQNEAQ (reference sequence). Using immunoSEQ multiplex PCR, the repertoire was profiled, and TCRdb retains in-frame clones only, with some absent. Of fewer than 350,000 clones listed, around 88% were seen once; the top ten hold 1.5% to 2%. The gene calls are TRBV7-9 and TRBJ2-1; no definite D call. This clonotype was obtained from a woman aged 30 to 39 with COVID-19, enrolled during active disease. Input material: peripheral blood. The CDR3 DNA is TGTGCCAGCAGCCTTCCGAGCTCCTACAATGAGCAGTTCTTC. As protein: CASSLPSSYNEQFF.